Below, one T cell receptor (beta chain) is given with its context. Some clones are missing from TCRdb's copy, which holds only in-frame ones; the method was immunoSEQ multiplex PCR. The sample shows approximately 120,000 clones, around 97% of them seen only once. These data are taken from a study of T cell changes during pregnancy in multiple sclerosis. V trimming: 2 bases; J trimming: 4 bases; junction bases outside the gene matches: 14. This CDR3 region has 18 residues. Germline lookup yields CDR1 MDHEN and CDR2 SYDVKM. The chain has TRBV28 and TRBJ1-2, with 9 bases that match TRBD1. The source of this sequence is a female donor with multiple sclerosis, enrolled in a pregnancy study. Specimen: peripheral blood, collected after pregnancy. The CDR3 sequence: CASSLQALGQGEGYGYTF. The CDR3 DNA reads TGTGCCAGCAGTTTACAAGCCCTGGGACAGGGAGAAGGCTATGGCTACACCTTC.